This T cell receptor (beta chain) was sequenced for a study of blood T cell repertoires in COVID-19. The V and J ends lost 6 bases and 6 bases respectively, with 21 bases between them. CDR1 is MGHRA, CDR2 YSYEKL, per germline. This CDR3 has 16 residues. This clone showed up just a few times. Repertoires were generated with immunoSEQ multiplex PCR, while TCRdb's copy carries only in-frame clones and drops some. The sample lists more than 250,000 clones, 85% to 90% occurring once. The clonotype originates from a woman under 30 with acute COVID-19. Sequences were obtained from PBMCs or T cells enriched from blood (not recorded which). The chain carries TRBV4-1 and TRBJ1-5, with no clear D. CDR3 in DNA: TGCGCCAGCAGTCCAAGATTCGGATATGCGGGTCAGCCCCAGCATTTT. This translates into CASSPRFGYAGQPQHF.